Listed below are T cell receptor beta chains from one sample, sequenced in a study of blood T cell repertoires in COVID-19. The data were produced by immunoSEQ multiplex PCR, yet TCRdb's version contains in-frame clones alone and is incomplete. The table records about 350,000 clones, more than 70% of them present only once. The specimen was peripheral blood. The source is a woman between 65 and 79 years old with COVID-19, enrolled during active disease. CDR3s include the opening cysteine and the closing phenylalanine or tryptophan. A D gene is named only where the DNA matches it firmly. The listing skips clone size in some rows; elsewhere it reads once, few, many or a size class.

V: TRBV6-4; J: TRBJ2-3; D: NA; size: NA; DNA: TGTGCCAGCAGTGACTCGAAAGTAGCTCCCTTAGCAGTGAATACGCAGTATTTT; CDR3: CASSDSKVAPLAVNTQYF
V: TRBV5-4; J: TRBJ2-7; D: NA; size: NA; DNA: TGTGCCAGCAGCTTGGGGGTGCAGGGCGAGCAGTACTTC; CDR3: CASSLGVQGEQYF
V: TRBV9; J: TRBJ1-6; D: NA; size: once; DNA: TGTGCCAGCAGCGTAGCTGGAGGGACTAATTCACCCCTCCACTTT; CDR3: CASSVAGGTNSPLHF
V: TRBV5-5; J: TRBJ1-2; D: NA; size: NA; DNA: TGTGCCAGCAGCTTGGCCAACGGGGGCTACACCTTC; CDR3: CASSLANGGYTF
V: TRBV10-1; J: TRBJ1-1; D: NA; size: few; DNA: TGCGCCAGCAGAAGGACAGAGGGCACTGAAGCTTTCTTT; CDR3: CASRRTEGTEAFF
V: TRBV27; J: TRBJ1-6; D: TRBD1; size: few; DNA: TGTGCCAGCAGTTTATTGGGACAGGATAATTCACCCCTCCACTTT; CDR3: CASSLLGQDNSPLHF
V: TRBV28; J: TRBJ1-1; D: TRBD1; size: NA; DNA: TGTGCCAGCAGTTTAGTTGCGGGACAGACGATTATGAACACTGAAGCTTTCTTT; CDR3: CASSLVAGQTIMNTEAFF
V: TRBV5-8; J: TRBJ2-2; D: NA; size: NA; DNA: TGTGCCAGCAGCTTAAGGGGTCGACGAACCGGGGAGCTGTTTTTT; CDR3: CASSLRGRRTGELFF
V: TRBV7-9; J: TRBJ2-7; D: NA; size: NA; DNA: TGTGCCAGCAGCAGCCGAACTAGGTTCACTCCTTACGAGCAGTACTTC; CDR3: CASSSRTRFTPYEQYF
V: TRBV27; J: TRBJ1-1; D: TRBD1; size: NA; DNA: TGTGCCAGCAGTTTATACGGGACAGGGGGCGAGGCTTTCTTT; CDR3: CASSLYGTGGEAFF
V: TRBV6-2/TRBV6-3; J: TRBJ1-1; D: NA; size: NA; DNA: TGTGCCAGCAGTCTCCTGAAACAGGTTAACACTGAAGCTTTCTTT; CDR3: CASSLLKQVNTEAFF
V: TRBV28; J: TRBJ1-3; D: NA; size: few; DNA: TGTGCCAGCTCCCGAAGACGGGACACCATATATTTT; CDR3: CASSRRRDTIYF
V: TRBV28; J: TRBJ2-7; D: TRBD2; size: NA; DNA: TGTGCCAGCAGGCAGAGCGGGAGGCACGAGCAGTACTTC; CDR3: CASRQSGRHEQYF
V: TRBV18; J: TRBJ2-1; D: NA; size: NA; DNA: TGTGCCAGCTCACCATCCGATGAGCAGTTCTTC; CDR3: CASSPSDEQFF
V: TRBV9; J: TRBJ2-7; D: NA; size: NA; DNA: TGTGCCAGCAGCTTAAATACAGCCTACGAGCAGTACTTC; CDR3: CASSLNTAYEQYF
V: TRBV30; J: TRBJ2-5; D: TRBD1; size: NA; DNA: TGTGCCTGGAGCTCGGGACAGGGAAGAGAGACCCAGTACTTC; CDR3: CAWSSGQGRETQYF
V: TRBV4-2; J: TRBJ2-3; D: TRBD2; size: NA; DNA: TGTGCCAGCAGCCAAGCCTGGGGGACTAGCGGGGGTGCAGATACGCAGTATTTT; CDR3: CASSQAWGTSGGADTQYF
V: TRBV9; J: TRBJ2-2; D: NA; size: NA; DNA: TGTGCCATGCAGGGCGGCACCGGGGAGCTGTTTTTT; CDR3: CAMQGGTGELFF
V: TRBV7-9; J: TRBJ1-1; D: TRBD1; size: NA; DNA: TGTGCCAGCAGCCCCCGACAGGGAAGGAACACTGAAGCTTTCTTT; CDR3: CASSPRQGRNTEAFF
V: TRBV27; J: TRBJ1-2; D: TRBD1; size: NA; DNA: TGTGCCAGCAGTTCCAGACAGGGATCCTATGGCTACACCTTC; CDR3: CASSSRQGSYGYTF
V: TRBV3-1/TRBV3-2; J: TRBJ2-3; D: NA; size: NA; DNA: TGTGCCAGCAGCCAAGCGACCCTAGGCACAGATACGCAGTATTTT; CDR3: CASSQATLGTDTQYF
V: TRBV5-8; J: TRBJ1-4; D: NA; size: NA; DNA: TGTGCCAGCAGCTTGGGGGGCTTTCTGTTTTTT; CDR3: CASSLGGFLFF
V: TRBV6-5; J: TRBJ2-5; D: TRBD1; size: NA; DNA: TGTGCCAGCACCTCACGGACAGGGCAAGAGACCCAGTACTTC; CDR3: CASTSRTGQETQYF
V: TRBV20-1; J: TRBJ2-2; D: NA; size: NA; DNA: TGCAGTGCTAGTCAGCCGGGGAAGCACACCGGGGAGCTGTTTTTT; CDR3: CSASQPGKHTGELFF
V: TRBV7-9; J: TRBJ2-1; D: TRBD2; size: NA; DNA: TGTGCCAGCAGCTCGCATCCCCGGACTAGTCGGAATGAGCAGTTCTTC; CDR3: CASSSHPRTSRNEQFF
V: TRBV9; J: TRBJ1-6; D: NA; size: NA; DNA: TGTGCCAGCAGCGTAGCGCGAGCAGGCGATTCACCCCTCCACTTT; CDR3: CASSVARAGDSPLHF
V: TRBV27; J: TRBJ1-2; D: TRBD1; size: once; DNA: TGTGCCAGCAGTTTATCGACAGGGGGGGCCTATGGCTACACCTTC; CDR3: CASSLSTGGAYGYTF
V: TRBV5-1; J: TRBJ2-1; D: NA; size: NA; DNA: TGCGCCAGCAGCTTGGAACAGGGATGGAAGCAGTTCTTC; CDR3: CASSLEQGWKQFF
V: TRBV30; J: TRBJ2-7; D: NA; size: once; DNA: TGTGCCTGGATACCCAAAGACAGCTCCTACGAGCAGTACTTC; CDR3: CAWIPKDSSYEQYF
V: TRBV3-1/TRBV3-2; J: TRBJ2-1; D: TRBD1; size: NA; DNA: TGTGCCAGCAGCCAACAGGGGGCTGGGGTGGATGAGCAGTTCTTC; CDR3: CASSQQGAGVDEQFF
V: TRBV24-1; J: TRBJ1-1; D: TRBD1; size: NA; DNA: TGTGCCACCAGTGAGCGGGACAGGGAATGCGCTGAAGCTTTCTTT; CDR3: CATSERDRECAEAFF
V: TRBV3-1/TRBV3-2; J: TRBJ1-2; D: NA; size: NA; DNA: TGTGCCAGCAGCCAAGACAGAACCTATGGCTACACCTTC; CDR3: CASSQDRTYGYTF
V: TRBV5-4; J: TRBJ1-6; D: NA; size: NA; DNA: TGTGCCAGCAGCCCAGGGGAAGGGAATTCACCCCTCCACTTT; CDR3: CASSPGEGNSPLHF
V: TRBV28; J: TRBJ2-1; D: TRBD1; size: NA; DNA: TGTGCCAGCAGTTCCGCCCTTGGACAGGGGGATCACAATGAGCAGTTCTTC; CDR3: CASSSALGQGDHNEQFF